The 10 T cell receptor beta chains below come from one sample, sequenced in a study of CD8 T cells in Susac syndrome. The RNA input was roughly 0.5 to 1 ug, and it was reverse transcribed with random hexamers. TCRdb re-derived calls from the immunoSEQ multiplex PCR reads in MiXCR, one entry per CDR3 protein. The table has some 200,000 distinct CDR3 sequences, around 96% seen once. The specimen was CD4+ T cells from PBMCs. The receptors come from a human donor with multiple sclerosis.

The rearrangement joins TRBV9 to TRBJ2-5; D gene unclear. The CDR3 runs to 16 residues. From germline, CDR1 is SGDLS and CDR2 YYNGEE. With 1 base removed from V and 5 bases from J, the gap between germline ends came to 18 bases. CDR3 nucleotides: TGTGCCAGCAGCGTAACCTCCGCGTCAAACGGGGAGACCCAGTACTTC. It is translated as CASSVTSASNGETQYF.

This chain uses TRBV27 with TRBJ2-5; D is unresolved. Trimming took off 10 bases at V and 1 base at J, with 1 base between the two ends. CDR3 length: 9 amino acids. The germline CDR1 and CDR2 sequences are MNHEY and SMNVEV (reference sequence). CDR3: CAIQETQYF. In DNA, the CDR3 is TGTGCCATCCAAGAGACCCAGTACTTC.

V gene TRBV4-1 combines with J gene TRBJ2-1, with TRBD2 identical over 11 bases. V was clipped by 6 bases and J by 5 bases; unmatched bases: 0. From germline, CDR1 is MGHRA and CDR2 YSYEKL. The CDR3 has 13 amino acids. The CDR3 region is CASRTSGDNEQFF. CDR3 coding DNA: TGCGCCAGCAGGACTAGCGGGGACAATGAGCAGTTCTTC.

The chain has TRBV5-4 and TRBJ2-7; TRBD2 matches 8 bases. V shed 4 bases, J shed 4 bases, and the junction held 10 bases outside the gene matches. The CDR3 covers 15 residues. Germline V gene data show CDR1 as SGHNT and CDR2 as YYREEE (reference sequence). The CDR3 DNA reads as TGTGCCAGCAGCCTACCGGGGCGGGGGGCTTACGAGCAGTACTTC. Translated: CASSLPGRGAYEQYF. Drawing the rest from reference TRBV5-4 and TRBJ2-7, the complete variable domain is ETGVTQSPTHLIKTRGQQVTLRCSSQSGHNTVSWYQQALGQGPQFIFQYYREEENGRGNFPPRFSGLQFPNYSSELNVNALELDDSALYLCASSLPGRGAYEQYFGPGTRLTVT.

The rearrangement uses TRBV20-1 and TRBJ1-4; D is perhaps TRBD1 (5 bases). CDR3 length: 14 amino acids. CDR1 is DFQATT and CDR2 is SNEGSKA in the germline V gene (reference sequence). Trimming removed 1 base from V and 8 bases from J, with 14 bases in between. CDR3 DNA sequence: TGCAGTGCTAGAGTACAGGAAAGGGGCGAAAAACTGTTTTTT. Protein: CSARVQERGEKLFF.

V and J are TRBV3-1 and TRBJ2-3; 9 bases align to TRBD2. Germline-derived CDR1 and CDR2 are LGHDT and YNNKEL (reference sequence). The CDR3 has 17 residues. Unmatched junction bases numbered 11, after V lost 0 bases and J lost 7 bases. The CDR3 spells CASSQDGSSGSFNTQYF. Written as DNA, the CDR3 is TGTGCCAGCAGCCAAGATGGGAGTAGCGGGAGTTTTAATACGCAGTATTTT.

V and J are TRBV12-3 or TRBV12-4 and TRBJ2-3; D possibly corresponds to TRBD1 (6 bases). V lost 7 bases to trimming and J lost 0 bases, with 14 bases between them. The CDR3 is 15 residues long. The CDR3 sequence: CASTQGGPSTDTQYF. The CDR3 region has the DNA TGTGCCAGCACCCAAGGGGGACCTAGCACAGATACGCAGTATTTT.

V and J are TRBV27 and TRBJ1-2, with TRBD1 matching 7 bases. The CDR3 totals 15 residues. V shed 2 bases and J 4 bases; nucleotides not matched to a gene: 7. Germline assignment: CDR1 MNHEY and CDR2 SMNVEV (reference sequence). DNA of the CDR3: TGTGCCAGCAGTTTAGCCTGGGACAGTCCCTATGGCTACACCTTC. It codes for CASSLAWDSPYGYTF.

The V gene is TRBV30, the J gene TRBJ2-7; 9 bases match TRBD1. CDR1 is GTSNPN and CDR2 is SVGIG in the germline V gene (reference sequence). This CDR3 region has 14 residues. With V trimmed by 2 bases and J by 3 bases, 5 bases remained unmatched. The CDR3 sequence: CAWSPTGGDYEQYF. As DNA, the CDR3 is TGTGCCTGGAGTCCGACAGGGGGGGACTACGAGCAGTACTTC.

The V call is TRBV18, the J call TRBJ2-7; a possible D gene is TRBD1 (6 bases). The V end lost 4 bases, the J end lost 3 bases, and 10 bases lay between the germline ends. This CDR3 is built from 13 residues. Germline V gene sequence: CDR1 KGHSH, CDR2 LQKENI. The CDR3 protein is CASSLGASYEQYF. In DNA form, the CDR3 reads TGTGCCAGCTCACTGGGGGCCAGCTACGAGCAGTACTTC.